The 18 T cell receptor beta chains below come from one sample, sequenced in a study of blood T cell repertoires in COVID-19. Profiled with immunoSEQ multiplex PCR; TCRdb holds only in-frame clones, not every one. The table shows 350,000 or so clones, with approximately 89% occurring only once. Sequencing used peripheral blood. The receptors were gathered from a woman aged 25-40 years with COVID-19, enrolled during active disease.

The chain links TRBV21-1 to TRBJ1-5; no DNA check was done on the table's D call, TRBD1. TRBV21-1 is listed as a pseudogene. The CDR3 contains 15 residues. The CDR3 here is CASSKGTGGSQPQHF. CDR3 nucleotide sequence: TGTGCCAGCAGTAAAGGAACAGGGGGCAGTCAGCCCCAGCATTTT.

This clone was found once. The gene calls are TRBV14 and TRBJ2-5; 10 nucleotides agree with TRBD2. The CDR3 is made up of 14 amino acids. V shed 5 bases and J 3 bases; nucleotides not matched to a gene: 3. Germline V gene lookup returns CDR1 SGHDN and CDR2 FVKESK. The CDR3 loop is CASSFGTSEETQYF. The CDR3 bases are TGTGCCAGCAGCTTCGGGACTAGCGAAGAGACCCAGTACTTC.

This chain links TRBV5-4 with TRBJ2-5; tentatively, D is TRBD2 (5 bases). The CDR3 runs 14 residues. The V end was cut by 2 bases, the J end by 5 bases, with 13 bases between. CDR1 and CDR2 from the germline V gene are SGHNT and YYREEE (reference sequence). The CDR3 coding sequence is TGTGCCAGCAGCTTCGGCGGGCATCGGGAGACCCAGTACTTC. Translation gives CASSFGGHRETQYF.

The rearrangement uses TRBV4-1 and TRBJ1-5; D not resolved. Germline V gene data show CDR1 as MGHRA and CDR2 as YSYEKL. CDR3 length equals 14 residues. The germline V and J ends were trimmed by 1 base and 9 bases, with 13 bases remaining between them. CDR3 protein: CASSQAAGSGPQHF. Here the CDR3 DNA reads TGCGCCAGCAGCCAAGCGGCAGGTTCAGGGCCCCAGCATTTT.

V and J are TRBV25-1 and TRBJ2-1, with TRBD1 as a possible D gene (5 bases). The ends were cut back, 1 base at V and 5 bases at J, with 12 bases in the middle. Germline V CDR1 and CDR2: MGHDK, SYGVNS. This CDR3 has 15 residues. The CDR3 loop reads CASSEWAGPDNEQFF. Written as DNA, the CDR3 is TGTGCCAGCAGTGAATGGGCAGGGCCGGACAATGAGCAGTTCTTC.

V and J are TRBV4-1 and TRBJ2-2; 9 positions agree with TRBD2. Germline assignment: CDR1 MGHRA and CDR2 YSYEKL. V shed 2 bases and J 3 bases; nucleotides not matched to a gene: 10. CDR3 size: 18 residues. The CDR3 bases are TGCGCCAGCAGCCAAAGTTTCCGGGTAGCGGGAGACACCGGGGAGCTGTTTTTT. Its translation: CASSQSFRVAGDTGELFF.

The chain uses TRBV29-1 and TRBJ2-1, with 9 bases lining up with TRBD2. The CDR3 contains 14 residues. The V gene's germline CDR1 is SQVTM and CDR2 ANQGSEA. V gave up 4 bases and J gave up 5 bases; unmatched junction bases: 6. The CDR3 loop reads CSVGRLAGNNEQFF. CDR3 DNA: TGCAGCGTTGGGCGCCTAGCGGGAAACAATGAGCAGTTCTTC.

The rearrangement links TRBV7-8 to TRBJ2-1; 8 bases line up with TRBD2. CDR3 size: 14 residues. Germline V gives CDR1 SGHVS, CDR2 FQNEAQ. With 4 bases clipped from V and 9 bases from J, the junction kept 8 bases outside the gene matches. The CDR3 DNA reads TGTGCCAGCAGCTCACCCCGGGGGGGTGGTGAGCAGTTCTTC. This translates into CASSSPRGGGEQFF.

The chain joins TRBV10-3 to TRBJ1-2; TRBD1 might be the D (6 bases). Trimming shortened V by 1 base and J by 3 bases, and 18 bases separated the two germline ends. From germline, CDR1 is ENHRY and CDR2 SYGVKD. The CDR3 has 17 amino acids. CDR3 nucleotide sequence: TGTGCCATCAGTGAGTTGTGGGTGAGGGGGTCCGACTATGGCTACACCTTC. Its protein product is CAISELWVRGSDYGYTF.

The J gene is TRBJ2-2, the V gene TRBV10-3; D is ambiguous. Germline V gives CDR1 ENHRY, CDR2 SYGVKD. This CDR3 is 13 amino acids long. Trimming removed 8 bases at V and 2 bases at J, with 9 bases between. CDR3 region: CAIAQFNTGELFF. DNA of the CDR3: TGTGCCATCGCCCAGTTTAACACCGGGGAGCTGTTTTTT.

In nucleotides, the CDR3 is TGTGCCTGGAGTCTAGGACCCACTAGCGGGAGCTACGAGCAGTACTTC. It specifies CAWSLGPTSGSYEQYF. The chain recombines TRBV30 with TRBJ2-7, with 11 bases identical to TRBD2. Germline-derived CDR1 and CDR2 are GTSNPN and SVGIG (reference sequence). The CDR3 spans 16 residues. The trim removed 2 bases at V and 3 bases at J, leaving 9 bases unmatched. Complete variable domain (other parts from reference TRBV30 and TRBJ2-7): SQTIHQWPATLVQPVGSPLSLECTVEGTSNPNLYWYRQAAGRGLQLLFYSVGIGQISSEVPQNLSASRPQDRQFILSSKKLLLSDSGFYLCAWSLGPTSGSYEQYFGPGTRLTVT.

Turning to this clone: This sample includes further DNA sequences coding for the same CDR3. The rearrangement joins TRBV12-3 or TRBV12-4 to TRBJ2-3; D possibly corresponds to TRBD2 (5 bases). The CDR3 extends over 13 amino acids. V was trimmed by 3 bases and J by 2 bases, leaving 6 bases between them. CDR3 DNA: TGTGCCAGCAGTTTGAGGGACACAGATACGCAGTATTTT. Protein sequence: CASSLRDTDTQYF.

The chain couples TRBV14 to TRBJ2-3, with a tentative D call TRBD2 (5 bases). Trimming stripped 2 bases from V and 2 bases from J, with 17 bases between. Germline loops: CDR1 SGHDN, CDR2 FVKESK. CDR3 length equals 17 residues. Here the CDR3 DNA reads TGTGCCAGCAGCCAACCCCACAGCGGTACCTTCACAGATACGCAGTATTTT. This codes for CASSQPHSGTFTDTQYF.

The chain combines TRBV2 with TRBJ2-7; TRBD2 matches 10 bases. The CDR3 covers 23 residues. In germline, CDR1 is SNHLY, CDR2 FYNNEI. V gave up 4 bases and J gave up 2 bases; unmatched junction bases: 29. The CDR3 DNA reads TGTGCCAGCAGTGGTTGGACAGGGCAGGGGCTAGCGGGAGAGACCACTTCTGCCTACGAGCAGTACTTC. Protein product: CASSGWTGQGLAGETTSAYEQYF.

This chain links TRBV6-5 with TRBJ2-2, with 10 bases matching TRBD1. Losses at the gene ends were 6 bases for V and 4 bases for J; bases not matched to a gene: 5. CDR3 length equals 15 residues. The germline V gene encodes CDR1 MNHEY and CDR2 SVGAGI. This chain's CDR3 is CASRTGTGATGELFF. In DNA form, the CDR3 reads TGTGCCAGCAGAACCGGGACAGGGGCCACCGGGGAGCTGTTTTTT.

J is TRBJ2-3 and V is TRBV10-1, with D possibly matching TRBD2 (5 bases). V gave up 6 bases and J gave up 3 bases, with 10 bases separating them. Germline values: CDR1 WNHNN, CDR2 SYGVQD (reference sequence). The CDR3 runs to 13 residues. Here the CDR3 DNA reads TGCGCCAGCAGGGGCTCGGGAACAGATACGCAGTATTTT. It is translated as CASRGSGTDTQYF.

This chain connects TRBV14 to TRBJ2-5; D is possibly TRBD2 (6 bases). Germline CDR1 is SGHDN and CDR2 is FVKESK. The V gene lost 2 bases and the J gene lost 2 bases, with 18 bases spanning the gap. The CDR3 covers 17 residues. The CDR3 DNA is TGTGCCAGCAGCCAACGCGGGACTCTTGGGCCTCAAGAGACCCAGTACTTC. Its protein product is CASSQRGTLGPQETQYF.

The rearrangement links TRBV6-5 to TRBJ2-7; the match to TRBD2 covers 12 bases. Germline CDR1 and CDR2: MNHEY and SVGAGI. The CDR3 totals 13 residues. J lost 5 bases, V lost 6 bases, and 2 bases had no gene match. The DNA of the CDR3 is TGTGCCAGCAGGACTAGCGGGAGAAACGAGCAGTACTTC. Protein: CASRTSGRNEQYF.